A single sample gave rise to the 28 T cell receptor beta chains below, sequenced in a study of cytomegalovirus exposure and HLA in healthy donors. Data came from immunoSEQ multiplex PCR; TCRdb stores just in-frame clones and leaves some out. The sample has roughly 200,000 clones, approximately 86% seen once. The sample taken for sequencing was PBMCs. The receptor source for this set is a man in his thirties or forties in good health and CMV-seropositive.

The gene calls are TRBV5-4 and TRBJ1-3; D gene unclear. CDR1 and CDR2 from the germline V gene are SGHNT and YYREEE (reference sequence). The CDR3 contains 14 residues. The germline V and J ends were trimmed by 2 bases and 0 bases, with 6 bases remaining between them. CDR3 in DNA: TGTGCCAGCAGCTTTATGGGCTCTGGAAACACCATATATTTT. Translating it yields CASSFMGSGNTIYF.

The table lists this clone with a few counts. The chain joins TRBV5-1 to TRBJ1-2, with TRBD1 matching 9 bases. Losses at the gene ends were 1 base for V and 1 base for J; bases not matched to a gene: 11. Germline-derived CDR1 and CDR2 are SGHRS and YFSETQ. The CDR3 is 18 residues long. This CDR3 is CASSLPPTGQGHNYGYTF. The CDR3 DNA is TGCGCCAGCAGCTTGCCCCCAACGGGACAGGGACATAACTATGGCTACACCTTC.

The chain combines TRBV19 with TRBJ1-5, with D possibly matching TRBD1 (6 bases). Germline V lookup: CDR1 LNHDA, CDR2 SQIVND (reference sequence). The CDR3 loop spans 14 amino acids. V lost 5 bases, J lost 6 bases, and 14 bases lay in between. The CDR3 coding sequence is TGTGCCAGTAGTGTCGGGACATCCACTCAGCCCCAGCATTTT. Residues: CASSVGTSTQPQHF. The variable domain in full, completed from reference TRBV19 and TRBJ1-5, reads DGGITQSPKYLFRKEGQNVTLSCEQNLNHDAMYWYRQDPGQGLRLIYYSQIVNDFQKGDIAEGYSVSREKKESFPLTVTSAQKNPTAFYLCASSVGTSTQPQHFGDGTRLSIL.

Of note for this clone: Other DNA sequences in the same sample also yield this CDR3. V and J are TRBV7-3 and TRBJ1-1; 10 positions agree with TRBD1. The germline CDR1 and CDR2 sequences are SGHTA and FQGTGA. V gave up 0 bases and J gave up 8 bases; unmatched junction bases: 3. There are 14 residues in the CDR3. The CDR3 loop reads CASSLTGQGTEAFF. In nucleotides, the CDR3 is TGTGCCAGCAGCTTAACGGGACAGGGGACCGAAGCTTTCTTT.

V and J are TRBV20-1 and TRBJ1-2; D unclear. In germline, CDR1 is DFQATT, CDR2 SNEGSKA (reference sequence). This CDR3 is built from 11 residues. In DNA, the CDR3 is TGCATCCCCTTGCCGGGCCTGGGCTACACCTTC. Protein product: CIPLPGLGYTF.

Note on this clone: A junction boundary mismatches the germline segment, possibly from a read error. This sequence joins TRBV7-7 and TRBJ2-1; 12 bases match TRBD1. The CDR3 covers 16 residues. The germline CDR1 and CDR2 sequences are SSHAT and FNYEAQ (reference sequence). The CDR3 is CASSPAGTGGQDEQFF. The CDR3 coding sequence is TGTGCTAGCAGCCCTGCCGGGACAGGGGGCCAGGATGAGCAGTTCTTC.

J is TRBJ1-1 and V is TRBV7-2, with D tentatively TRBD1 (6 bases). The length of the CDR3 is 15 residues. Trimming removed 7 bases from V and 1 base from J, with 16 bases in between. Per germline, CDR1 SGHTA and CDR2 FQGNSA. The CDR3 here is CASIPPGAGNTEAFF. CDR3 coding DNA: TGTGCCAGCATCCCACCAGGGGCCGGGAACACTGAAGCTTTCTTT. The whole variable domain, remainder taken from reference TRBV7-2 and TRBJ1-1, is GAGVSQSPSNKVTEKGKDVELRCDPISGHTALYWYRQSLGQGLEFLIYFQGNSAPDKSGLPSDRFSAERTGGSVSTLTIQRTQQEDSAVYLCASIPPGAGNTEAFFGQGTRLTVV.

The V and J genes are TRBV4-3 and TRBJ1-3, with D uncertain. Deletions cut 3 bases from V and 0 bases from J, with 12 bases between. This CDR3 comprises 16 residues. Germline V gene sequence: CDR1 LGHNA, CDR2 YSLEER. DNA of the CDR3: TGCGCCAGCAGCCAGGACGACATTCTCTCTGGAAACACCATATATTTT. Translating it yields CASSQDDILSGNTIYF.

The genes are TRBV28 and TRBJ2-3, with TRBD2 matching over 7 bases. V trimming: 5 bases; J trimming: 2 bases; junction bases outside the gene matches: 4. CDR3 length: 14 residues. CDR1 and CDR2 (germline): MDHEN, SYDVKM. CDR3 sequence reads: CASSGGTNTDTQYF. CDR3 nucleotide sequence: TGTGCCAGCAGTGGCGGGACTAACACAGATACGCAGTATTTT.

The chain combines TRBV6-6 with TRBJ2-1; 7 nucleotides match TRBD2. The CDR3 length is 16 residues. Germline-derived CDR1 and CDR2 are MNHNY and SVGAGI (reference sequence). The J segment lost 7 bases and the V segment lost 0 bases, leaving 9 bases of the junction unmatched. CDR3: CASSYSRREPGNEQFF. In nucleotides, the CDR3 is TGTGCCAGCAGTTACTCGAGGCGGGAGCCAGGTAATGAGCAGTTCTTC.

The chain couples TRBV5-4 to TRBJ2-7; D not resolved. CDR1 and CDR2 (germline): SGHNT, YYREEE (reference sequence). Between the trimmed V and J ends, which lost 4 bases and 3 bases, there was a span of 14 bases. The CDR3 contains 14 residues. For the CDR3, the DNA is TGTGCCAGCAGCCCGCTGGAAGATGGCTACGAGCAGTACTTC. It translates to CASSPLEDGYEQYF. Based on the CDR3 plus reference TRBV5-4 and TRBJ2-7, the full variable domain is ETGVTQSPTHLIKTRGQQVTLRCSSQSGHNTVSWYQQALGQGPQFIFQYYREEENGRGNFPPRFSGLQFPNYSSELNVNALELDDSALYLCASSPLEDGYEQYFGPGTRLTVT.

CDR3 DNA: TGTGCCAGCAGTGAGGGACTAACGAACACCGGGGAGCTGTTTTTT. Translated: CASSEGLTNTGELFF. The chain has TRBV2 and TRBJ2-2; TRBD2 agrees at 7 bases. Trimming took 3 bases from V and 0 from J; bases not matched to a gene: 1. The CDR3 is 15 residues long. Germline-derived CDR1 and CDR2 are SNHLY and FYNNEI. The full variable domain, with the rest looked up from reference TRBV2 and TRBJ2-2, is EPEVTQTPSHQVTQMGQEVILRCVPISNHLYFYWYRQILGQKVEFLVSFYNNEISEKSEIFDDQFSVERPDGSNFTLKIRSTKLEDSAMYFCASSEGLTNTGELFFGEGSRLTVL.

This chain connects TRBV5-1 to TRBJ2-3; 7 bases are shared with TRBD1. The germline V gene has CDR1 SGHRS and CDR2 YFSETQ. With 2 bases clipped from V and 2 bases from J, the junction kept 5 bases outside the gene matches. The CDR3 contains 15 residues. CDR3 DNA sequence: TGCGCCAGCAGCTTTAGACAGGGAAACACAGATACGCAGTATTTT. As protein: CASSFRQGNTDTQYF.

The chain has TRBV7-2 and TRBJ2-1, with 11 positions matching TRBD2. The germline CDR1 and CDR2 sequences are SGHTA and FQGNSA. This CDR3 spans 15 amino acids. The junction had 6 bases not matched to a gene; V was cut back by 2 bases and J by 9 bases. CDR3 sequence (DNA): TGTGCCAGCAGCTTACGTCTAGCGGGGGGTGGTGAGCAGTTCTTC. Translated: CASSLRLAGGGEQFF.

The V call is TRBV7-9, the J call TRBJ1-5; D is unclear. This CDR3 comprises 16 residues. Germline loops: CDR1 SEHNR, CDR2 FQNEAQ (reference sequence). V gave up 5 bases and J gave up 2 bases, with 16 bases separating them. The CDR3 loop reads CASSAVSVGGNQPQHF. In DNA, the CDR3 is TGTGCCAGCAGCGCCGTATCCGTCGGGGGCAATCAGCCCCAGCATTTT.

The chain has TRBV25-1 and TRBJ2-5, with D possibly being TRBD1 (6 bases). The germline V gene has CDR1 MGHDK and CDR2 SYGVNS. V gave up 6 bases and J gave up 4 bases, with 9 bases separating them. CDR3 size: 12 residues. The CDR3 DNA reads TGTGCCAGCAGGGTGGGGGCAGAGACCCAGTACTTC. Protein product: CASRVGAETQYF.

DNA of the CDR3: TGTGCCAGCAGAGGGGATTTGGACACCGGGGAGCTGTTTTTT. Encoded protein: CASRGDLDTGELFF. The chain uses TRBV28 and TRBJ2-2; possibly TRBD1 for D (5 bases). The V gene lost 6 bases and the J gene lost 3 bases, with 11 bases spanning the gap. Germline CDR1 is MDHEN and CDR2 is SYDVKM. The CDR3 covers 14 residues.

J is TRBJ2-7 and V is TRBV5-5; 11 bases are shared with TRBD1. The CDR3 is 13 amino acids. Germline assignment: CDR1 SGHKS and CDR2 YYEKEE (reference sequence). J was trimmed by 4 bases and V by 3 bases; bases with no gene match: 0. The CDR3 DNA reads TGTGCCAGCAGCTGGGACAGGGGGTACGAGCAGTACTTC. This encodes CASSWDRGYEQYF.

The rearrangement links TRBV7-2 to TRBJ2-5; weak D call: TRBD2 (6 bases). The germline CDR1 and CDR2 sequences are SGHTA and FQGNSA. Trimming pared 2 bases from V and 3 bases from J, leaving 10 bases between. This CDR3 region has 14 residues. DNA for the CDR3: TGTGCCAGCAGCTTATCCCCGGGGGAAGAGACCCAGTACTTC. It codes for CASSLSPGEETQYF.

V and J are TRBV2 and TRBJ2-1; perhaps D is TRBD1 or TRBD2 (5 bases each). The germline V and J ends were trimmed by 6 bases and 1 base, with 13 bases remaining between them. Germline CDR1 SNHLY, CDR2 FYNNEI. This CDR3 contains 15 residues. CDR3 sequence reads: CASRMGDQSYNEQFF. The CDR3 DNA is TGTGCCAGCAGGATGGGGGACCAATCCTACAATGAGCAGTTCTTC.

V and J are TRBV9 and TRBJ2-3; no reliable D call. This CDR3 region has 12 residues. Germline V lookup: CDR1 SGDLS, CDR2 YYNGEE. V shed 2 bases and J shed 0 bases, with 1 base lying between them. Here the CDR3 DNA reads TGTGCCAGCAGCGTGAGCACAGATACGCAGTATTTT. Translation gives CASSVSTDTQYF.

V gene TRBV4-3 combines with J gene TRBJ2-1, with 9 bases matching TRBD2. CDR3 length: 16 amino acids. Unmatched junction bases numbered 5, after V lost 3 bases and J lost 2 bases. Looked up from germline, CDR1 is LGHNA and CDR2 is YSLEER. This CDR3 is CASSHSSGGPYNEQFF. The CDR3 DNA sequence: TGCGCCAGCAGCCACAGCAGCGGGGGGCCCTACAATGAGCAGTTCTTC.

The V and J genes are TRBV4-2 and TRBJ2-6; D could derive from TRBD1 or TRBD2 (6 bases each). The germline gives CDR1 LGHNA, CDR2 YNFKEQ. This CDR3 comprises 21 residues. V dropped 0 bases and J dropped 0 bases, with 21 bases sitting between them. The CDR3 loop is CASSQDNDWGARLSGANVLTF. CDR3 sequence (DNA): TGTGCCAGCAGCCAAGATAATGATTGGGGGGCGCGGCTCTCTGGGGCCAACGTCCTGACTTTC.

Comments on this clone: The sample contains more than one DNA sequence encoding this CDR3. The chain is built from TRBV6-5 and TRBJ2-7, with D hard to call. V lost 0 bases, J lost 1 base, and 7 bases lay in between. Germline lookup yields CDR1 MNHEY and CDR2 SVGAGI. CDR3 length: 14 amino acids. The DNA for the CDR3 is TGTGCCAGCAGTTACTCGGGCTCATCCTACGAGCAGTACTTC. Translated, it gives CASSYSGSSYEQYF.

The V and J genes are TRBV7-6 and TRBJ2-7; D is unclear. V was shortened by 2 bases and J by 1 base, with 3 bases between the two germline ends. Germline CDR1 is SGHVS and CDR2 is FNYEAQ. CDR3 length equals 12 residues. The CDR3 bases are TGTGCCAGCAGCTTACCGTCCTACGAGCAGTACTTC. It is translated as CASSLPSYEQYF.

The V gene is TRBV11-3, the J gene TRBJ2-3; maybe TRBD2 (6 bases). CDR3 length equals 16 residues. V gave up 5 bases and J gave up 1 base, with 16 bases separating them. Looked up from germline, CDR1 is SGHNT and CDR2 is YENEEA. CDR3 sequence: CASSPGSSERTDTQYF. The DNA for the CDR3 is TGTGCCAGCAGCCCTGGGTCTAGCGAACGCACAGATACGCAGTATTTT. Supplemented by reference TRBV11-3 and TRBJ2-3, the full variable domain reads EAGVVQSPRYKIIEKKQPVAFWCNPISGHNTLYWYLQNLGQGPELLIRYENEEAVDDSQLPKDRFSAERLKGVDSTLKIQPAELGDSAVYLCASSPGSSERTDTQYFGPGTRLTVL.

The chain has TRBV4-1 and TRBJ1-2; a weak D match, TRBD1 (5 bases). The CDR3 runs 15 residues. V dropped 3 bases and J dropped 0 bases, with 11 bases sitting between them. CDR1 and CDR2 (germline): MGHRA, YSYEKL. CDR3 bases: TGCGCCAGCAGCCACCGGGACCGATCTAACTATGGCTACACCTTC. It codes for CASSHRDRSNYGYTF.

This clone was seen ten or more times. The CDR3 loop is CASSYGAENSPLHF. CDR3 nucleotide sequence: TGTGCCAGCAGTTACGGGGCAGAAAATTCACCCCTCCACTTT. The chain has TRBV6-9 and TRBJ1-6, with D possibly TRBD1 on 5 matching bases. The V end was cut by 3 bases, the J end by 7 bases, with 10 bases between. CDR1 MNHGY and CDR2 SVAAGI come from the germline V gene. This CDR3 is built from 14 residues.